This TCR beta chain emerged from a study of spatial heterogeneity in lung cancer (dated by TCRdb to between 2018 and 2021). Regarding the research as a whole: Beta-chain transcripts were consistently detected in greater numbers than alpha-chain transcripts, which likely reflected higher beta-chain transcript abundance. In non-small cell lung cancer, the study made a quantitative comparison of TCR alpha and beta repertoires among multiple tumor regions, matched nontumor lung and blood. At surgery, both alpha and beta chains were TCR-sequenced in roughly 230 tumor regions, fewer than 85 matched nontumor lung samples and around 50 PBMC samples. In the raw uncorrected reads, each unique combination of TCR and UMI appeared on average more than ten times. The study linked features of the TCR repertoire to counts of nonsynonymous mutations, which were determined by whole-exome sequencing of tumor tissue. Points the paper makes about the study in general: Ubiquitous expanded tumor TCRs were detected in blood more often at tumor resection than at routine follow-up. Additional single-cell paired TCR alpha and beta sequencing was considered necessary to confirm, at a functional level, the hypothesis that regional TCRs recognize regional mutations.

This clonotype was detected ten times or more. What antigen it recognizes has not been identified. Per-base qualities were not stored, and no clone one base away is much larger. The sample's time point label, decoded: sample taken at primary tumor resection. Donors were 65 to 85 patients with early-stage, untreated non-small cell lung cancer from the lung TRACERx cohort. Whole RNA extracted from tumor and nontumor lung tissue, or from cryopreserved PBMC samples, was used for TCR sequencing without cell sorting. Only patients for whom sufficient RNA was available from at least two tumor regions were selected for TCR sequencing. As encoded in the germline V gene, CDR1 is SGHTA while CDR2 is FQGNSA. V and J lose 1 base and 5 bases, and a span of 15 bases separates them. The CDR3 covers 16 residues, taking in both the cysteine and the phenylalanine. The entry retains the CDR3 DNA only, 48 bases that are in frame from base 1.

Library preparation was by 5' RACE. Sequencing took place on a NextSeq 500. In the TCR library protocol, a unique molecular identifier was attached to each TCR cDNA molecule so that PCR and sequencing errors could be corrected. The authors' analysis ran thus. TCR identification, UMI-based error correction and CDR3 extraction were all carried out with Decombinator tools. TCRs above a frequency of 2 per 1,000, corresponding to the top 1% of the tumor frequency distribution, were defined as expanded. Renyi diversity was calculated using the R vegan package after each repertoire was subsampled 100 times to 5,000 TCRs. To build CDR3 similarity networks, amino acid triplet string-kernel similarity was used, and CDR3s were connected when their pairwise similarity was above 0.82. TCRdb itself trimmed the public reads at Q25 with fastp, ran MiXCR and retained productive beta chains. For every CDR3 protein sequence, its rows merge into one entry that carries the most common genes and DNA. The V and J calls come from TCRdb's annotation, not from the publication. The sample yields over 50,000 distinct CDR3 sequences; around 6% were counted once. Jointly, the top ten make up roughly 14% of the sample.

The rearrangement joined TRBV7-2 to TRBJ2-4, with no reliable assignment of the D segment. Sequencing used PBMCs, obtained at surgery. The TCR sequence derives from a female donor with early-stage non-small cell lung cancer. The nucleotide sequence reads TGTGCCAGCAGCTTAGTTTCCACAGCTTCCCAAAACATTCAGTACTTC. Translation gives CASSLVSTASQNIQYF.